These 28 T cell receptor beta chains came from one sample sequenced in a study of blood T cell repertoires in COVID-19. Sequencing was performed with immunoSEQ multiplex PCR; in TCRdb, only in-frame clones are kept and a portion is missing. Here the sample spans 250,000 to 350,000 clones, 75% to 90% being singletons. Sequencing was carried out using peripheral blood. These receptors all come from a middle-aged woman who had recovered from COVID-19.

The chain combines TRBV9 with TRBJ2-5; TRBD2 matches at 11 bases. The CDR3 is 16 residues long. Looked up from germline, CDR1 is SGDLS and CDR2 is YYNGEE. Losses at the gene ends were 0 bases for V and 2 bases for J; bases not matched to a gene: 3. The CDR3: CASSVDASGGQETQYF. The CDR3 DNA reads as TGTGCCAGCAGCGTAGATGCTAGCGGGGGGCAAGAGACCCAGTACTTC. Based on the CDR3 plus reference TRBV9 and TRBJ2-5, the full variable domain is DSGVTQTPKHLITATGQRVTLRCSPRSGDLSVYWYQQSLDQGLQFLIQYYNGEERAKGNILERFSAQQFPDLHSELNLSSLELGDSALYFCASSVDASGGQETQYFGPGTRLLVL.

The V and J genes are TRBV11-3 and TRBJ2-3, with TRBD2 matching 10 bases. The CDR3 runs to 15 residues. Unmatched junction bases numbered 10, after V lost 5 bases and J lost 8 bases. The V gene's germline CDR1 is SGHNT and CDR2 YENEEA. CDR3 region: CASSRDSGRSATQYF. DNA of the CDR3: TGTGCCAGCAGCAGGGATAGCGGGAGGTCGGCTACGCAGTATTTT.

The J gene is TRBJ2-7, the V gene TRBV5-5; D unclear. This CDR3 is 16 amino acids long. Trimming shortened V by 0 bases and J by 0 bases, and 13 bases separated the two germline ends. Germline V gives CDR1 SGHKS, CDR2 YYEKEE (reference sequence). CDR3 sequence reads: CASSLGQSHISYEQYF. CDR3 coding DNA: TGTGCCAGCAGCTTGGGACAATCCCACATCTCCTACGAGCAGTACTTC.

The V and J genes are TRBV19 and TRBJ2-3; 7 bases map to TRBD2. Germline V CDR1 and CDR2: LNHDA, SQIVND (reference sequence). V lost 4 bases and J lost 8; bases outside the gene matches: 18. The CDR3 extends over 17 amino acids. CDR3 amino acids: CASSRGGAGVAGVTQYF. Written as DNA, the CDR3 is TGTGCCAGTAGTAGGGGTGGAGCCGGGGTGGCGGGAGTTACGCAGTATTTT.

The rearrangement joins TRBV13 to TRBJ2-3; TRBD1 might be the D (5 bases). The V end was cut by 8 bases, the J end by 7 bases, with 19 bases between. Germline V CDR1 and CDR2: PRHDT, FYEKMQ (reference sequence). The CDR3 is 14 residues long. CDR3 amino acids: CASSRGASQHTQYF. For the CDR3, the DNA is TGTGCCAGCTCCCGTGGGGCATCCCAACATACGCAGTATTTT.

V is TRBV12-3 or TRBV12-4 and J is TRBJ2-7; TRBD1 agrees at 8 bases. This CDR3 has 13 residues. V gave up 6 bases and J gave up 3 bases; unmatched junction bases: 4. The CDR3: CASRAGGIYEQYF. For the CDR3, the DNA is TGTGCCAGCAGGGCAGGGGGCATCTACGAGCAGTACTTC.

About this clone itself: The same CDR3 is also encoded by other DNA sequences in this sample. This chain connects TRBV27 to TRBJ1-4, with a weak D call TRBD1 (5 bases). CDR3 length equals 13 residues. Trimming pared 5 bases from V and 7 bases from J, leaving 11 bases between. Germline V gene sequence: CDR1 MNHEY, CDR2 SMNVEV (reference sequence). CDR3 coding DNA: TGTGCCAGCAGTGAACCCGGGGGTGAAAAACTGTTTTTT. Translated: CASSEPGGEKLFF.

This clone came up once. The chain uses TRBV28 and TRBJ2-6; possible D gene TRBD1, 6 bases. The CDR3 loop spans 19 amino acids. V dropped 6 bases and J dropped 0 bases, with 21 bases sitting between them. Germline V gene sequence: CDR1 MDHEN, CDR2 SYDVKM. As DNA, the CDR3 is TGTGCCAGCAGGGAAACAGGGAAAGGGGTGCTCTCTGGGGCCAACGTCCTGACTTTC. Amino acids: CASRETGKGVLSGANVLTF.

Here the CDR3 reads CAWSLSFGGTDTQYF. The DNA of the CDR3 is TGTGCCTGGAGTCTCTCTTTCGGGGGCACAGATACGCAGTATTTT. This rearrangement joins TRBV30 to TRBJ2-3, with D possibly being TRBD2 (5 bases). This CDR3 has 15 amino acids. V was pared by 2 bases and J by 1 base, with 13 bases between. Germline CDR1 reads GTSNPN; CDR2 reads SVGIG (reference sequence).

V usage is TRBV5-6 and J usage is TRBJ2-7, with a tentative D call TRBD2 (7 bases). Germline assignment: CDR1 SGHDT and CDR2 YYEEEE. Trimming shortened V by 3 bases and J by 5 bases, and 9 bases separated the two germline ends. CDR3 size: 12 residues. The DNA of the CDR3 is TGTGCCAGCAGCTGGGGGGGGCACGAGCAGTACTTC. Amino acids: CASSWGGHEQYF.

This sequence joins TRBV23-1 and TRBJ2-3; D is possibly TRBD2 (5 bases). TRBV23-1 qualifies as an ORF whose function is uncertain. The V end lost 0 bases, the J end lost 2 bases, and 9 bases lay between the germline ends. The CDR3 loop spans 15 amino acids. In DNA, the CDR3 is TGCGCCAGCAGTCAATCTGGACTTTTCACAGATACGCAGTATTTT. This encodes CASSQSGLFTDTQYF.

The chain's CDR3 is CASSYSLAEETQYF. CDR3 coding DNA: TGTGCCAGCAGTTACTCGTTAGCGGAAGAGACCCAGTACTTC. The V gene is TRBV6-5, the J gene TRBJ2-5, with D perhaps TRBD2 (6 bases). Germline V gives CDR1 MNHEY, CDR2 SVGAGI. CDR3 length equals 14 residues. Trimming left V 0 bases short and J 3 bases short, with 8 bases between.

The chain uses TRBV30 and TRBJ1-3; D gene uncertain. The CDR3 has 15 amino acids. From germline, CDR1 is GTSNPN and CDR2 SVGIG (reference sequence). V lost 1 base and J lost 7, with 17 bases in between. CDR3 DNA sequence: TGTGCCTGGAGTGAGGGAGCCCGCTTGTTGAACACCATATATTTT. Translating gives CAWSEGARLLNTIYF. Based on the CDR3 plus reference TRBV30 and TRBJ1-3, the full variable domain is SQTIHQWPATLVQPVGSPLSLECTVEGTSNPNLYWYRQAAGRGLQLLFYSVGIGQISSEVPQNLSASRPQDRQFILSSKKLLLSDSGFYLCAWSEGARLLNTIYFGEGSWLTVV.

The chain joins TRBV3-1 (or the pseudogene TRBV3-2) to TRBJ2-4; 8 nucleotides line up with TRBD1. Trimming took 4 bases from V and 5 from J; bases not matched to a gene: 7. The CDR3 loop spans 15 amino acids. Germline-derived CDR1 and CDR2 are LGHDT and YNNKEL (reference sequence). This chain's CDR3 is CASSPTGQDENIQYF. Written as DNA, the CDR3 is TGTGCCAGCAGCCCGACGGGACAGGACGAAAACATTCAGTACTTC.

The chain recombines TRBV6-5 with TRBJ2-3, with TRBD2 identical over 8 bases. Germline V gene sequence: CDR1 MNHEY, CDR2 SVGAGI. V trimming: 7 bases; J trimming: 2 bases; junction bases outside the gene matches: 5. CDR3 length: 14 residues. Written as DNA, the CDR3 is TGTGCCAGCACGCGTAGCGGGGCCACAGATACGCAGTATTTT. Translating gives CASTRSGATDTQYF.

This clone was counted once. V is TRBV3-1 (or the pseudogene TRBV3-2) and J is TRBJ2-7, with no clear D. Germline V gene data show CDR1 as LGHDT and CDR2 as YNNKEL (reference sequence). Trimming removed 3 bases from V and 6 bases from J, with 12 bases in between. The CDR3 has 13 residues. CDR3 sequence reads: CASSQPYVGEQYF. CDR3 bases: TGTGCCAGCAGCCAGCCTTACGTCGGCGAGCAGTACTTC.

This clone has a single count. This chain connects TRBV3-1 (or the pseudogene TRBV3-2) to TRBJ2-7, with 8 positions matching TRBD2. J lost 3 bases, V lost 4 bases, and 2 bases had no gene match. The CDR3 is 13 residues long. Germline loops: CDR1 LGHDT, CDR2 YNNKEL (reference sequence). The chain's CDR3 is CASSPSGLYEQYF. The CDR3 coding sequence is TGTGCCAGCAGCCCTAGCGGGCTCTACGAGCAGTACTTC.

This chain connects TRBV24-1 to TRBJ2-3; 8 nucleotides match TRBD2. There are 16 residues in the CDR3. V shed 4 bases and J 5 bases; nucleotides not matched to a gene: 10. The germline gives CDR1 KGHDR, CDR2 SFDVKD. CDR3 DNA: TGTGCCACCAGTGAGTCTGGACTAGCCGAGGGAGATACGCAGTATTTT. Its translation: CATSESGLAEGDTQYF.

The CDR3 DNA reads TGTGCCACCAGTGTCCCAGGGGGTATGGCGAATACAGATACGCAGTATTTT. Residues: CATSVPGGMANTDTQYF. V is TRBV24-1 and J is TRBJ2-3, with 7 bases identical to TRBD1. The CDR3 has 17 amino acids. Germline lookup yields CDR1 KGHDR and CDR2 SFDVKD. V was clipped by 5 bases and J by 3 bases; unmatched bases: 13.

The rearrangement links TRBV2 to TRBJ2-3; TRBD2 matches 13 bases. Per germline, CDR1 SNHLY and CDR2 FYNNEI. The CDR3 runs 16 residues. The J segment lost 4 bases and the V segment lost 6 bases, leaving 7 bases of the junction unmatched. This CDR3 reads CASSRGLAGESDTQYF. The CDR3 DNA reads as TGTGCCAGCAGCCGCGGACTAGCGGGAGAATCAGATACGCAGTATTTT.

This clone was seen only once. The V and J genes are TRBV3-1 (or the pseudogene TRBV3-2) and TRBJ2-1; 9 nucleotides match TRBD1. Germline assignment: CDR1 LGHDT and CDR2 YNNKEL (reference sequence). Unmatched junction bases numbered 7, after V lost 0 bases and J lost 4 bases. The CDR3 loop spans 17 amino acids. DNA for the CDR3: TGTGCCAGCAGCCAAGATCCGGGGACAGGGATTTACAATGAGCAGTTCTTC. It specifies CASSQDPGTGIYNEQFF.

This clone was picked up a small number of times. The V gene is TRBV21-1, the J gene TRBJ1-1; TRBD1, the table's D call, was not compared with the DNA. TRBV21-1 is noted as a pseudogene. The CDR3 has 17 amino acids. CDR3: CASSKRDRVRVNTEAFF. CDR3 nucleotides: TGTGCCAGCAGCAAAAGGGACAGGGTAAGGGTGAACACTGAAGCTTTCTTT.

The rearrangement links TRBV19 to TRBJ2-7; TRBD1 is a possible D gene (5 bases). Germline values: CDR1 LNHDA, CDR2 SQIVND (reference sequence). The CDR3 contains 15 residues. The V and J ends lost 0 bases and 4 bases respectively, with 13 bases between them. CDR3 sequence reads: CASSIDRAPGYEQYF. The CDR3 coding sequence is TGTGCCAGTAGTATAGATCGGGCCCCAGGGTACGAGCAGTACTTC.

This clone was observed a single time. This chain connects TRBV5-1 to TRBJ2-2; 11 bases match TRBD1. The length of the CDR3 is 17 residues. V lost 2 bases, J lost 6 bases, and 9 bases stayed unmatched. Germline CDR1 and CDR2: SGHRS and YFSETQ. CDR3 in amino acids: CASSFSGTGGVSGELFF. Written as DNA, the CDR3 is TGCGCCAGCAGCTTCTCCGGGACAGGGGGTGTGTCCGGGGAGCTGTTTTTT.

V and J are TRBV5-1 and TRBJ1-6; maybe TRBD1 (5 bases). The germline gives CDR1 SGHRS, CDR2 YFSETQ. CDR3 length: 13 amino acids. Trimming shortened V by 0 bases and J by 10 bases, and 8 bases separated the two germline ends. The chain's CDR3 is CASSLAGYSPLHF. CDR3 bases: TGCGCCAGCAGCTTGGCAGGGTACTCACCCCTCCACTTT.

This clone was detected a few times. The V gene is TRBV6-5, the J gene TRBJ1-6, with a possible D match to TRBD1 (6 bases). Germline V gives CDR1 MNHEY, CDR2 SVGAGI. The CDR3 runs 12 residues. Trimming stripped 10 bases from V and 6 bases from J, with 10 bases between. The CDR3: CATGRGNSPLHF. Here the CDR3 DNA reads TGTGCCACCGGCAGGGGTAATTCACCCCTCCACTTT.

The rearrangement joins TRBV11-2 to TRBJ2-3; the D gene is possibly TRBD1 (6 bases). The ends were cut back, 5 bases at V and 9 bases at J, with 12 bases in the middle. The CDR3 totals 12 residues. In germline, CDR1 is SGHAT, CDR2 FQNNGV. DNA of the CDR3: TGTGCCAGCAGCCCTGGACAGCGAACGCAGTATTTT. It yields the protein CASSPGQRTQYF.

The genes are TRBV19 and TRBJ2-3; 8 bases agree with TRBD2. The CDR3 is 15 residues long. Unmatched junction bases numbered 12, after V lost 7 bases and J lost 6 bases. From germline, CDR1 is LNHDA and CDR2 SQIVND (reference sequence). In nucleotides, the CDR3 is TGTGCCAGTACAAAGGCTAGCGGGCCGGCCGATACGCAGTATTTT. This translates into CASTKASGPADTQYF.